This TCR beta chain was observed in a study of breast tumors, draining lymph nodes, adjacent tissues. Overall study results and limits: Tumor repertoires ranked between lymph nodes and nontumor tissue in diversity, with V and J gene preferences. Tumor and nontumor repertoires were significantly more similar in luminal-like than in basal-like breast cancer.

As regards this clonotype: What it binds is unknown.

The lymph nodes were axillary draining lymph nodes from breast cancer patients. MiXCR was run by TCRdb on the multiplex PCR reads, yielding one entry per CDR3 protein. The table records some 170,000 distinct CDR3 sequences, approximately 33% of them present only once. Trimming took 0 bases from V and 5 from J; bases not matched to a gene: 4. CDR3 size: 15 residues. The germline V gene encodes CDR1 MGHRA and CDR2 YSYEKL. The sequence came from a female donor with breast cancer. Some clones in this sample may be carry-over from other donors' samples. The chain uses TRBV4-1 and TRBJ2-3, with 8 nucleotides matching TRBD2. Sequenced material: axillary lymph node tissue. The CDR3 spells CASSQEERELDTQYF. The CDR3 DNA follows: TGCGCCAGCAGCCAAGAAGAGCGGGAGTTAGATACGCAGTATTTT.